Detailed here is one T cell receptor beta chain. Data came from immunoSEQ multiplex PCR; TCRdb stores just in-frame clones and leaves some out. The sample contains under 300,000 clones, roughly nine tenths of which appear only once. These data belong to a study of blood T cell repertoires in COVID-19. Turning to the study itself: Samples of COVID-19 (acute and convalescent) were obtained from the United States, Italy and Spain.

Symptom resolution, clearance, or two negative PCRs marked the recovered donors of Cohort 3. V shed 2 bases, J shed 7 bases, and the junction held 7 bases outside the gene matches. Germline CDR1 and CDR2: MNHEY and SMNVEV (reference sequence). This CDR3 has 15 amino acids. Sequencing input: PBMCs or T cells enriched from blood (not recorded which). This clonotype was sampled from a woman aged 18-29 years who had recovered from COVID-19. The rearrangement uses TRBV27 and TRBJ1-5, with 8 bases matching TRBD1. CDR3 loop: CASSLGSQGAQPQHF. The CDR3 region has the DNA TGTGCCAGCAGTTTAGGGAGTCAGGGGGCACAGCCCCAGCATTTT.